The source of this T cell receptor beta chain is a study of spatial heterogeneity in lung cancer. This clonotype has just a few counts. The ends were cut back, 4 bases at V and 3 bases at J, with 15 bases in the middle. Germline V lookup: CDR1 LGHDT, CDR2 YNNKEL (reference sequence). This CDR3 has 15 residues. TCRdb fed the 5' RACE reads into MiXCR, producing one record per CDR3 protein. The sample carries just over 75,000 distinct CDR3 sequences, about 7.8% recorded once. Time point noted: sample taken at primary tumor resection. The chain employs TRBV3-1 and TRBJ1-1, with D tentatively TRBD1 (5 bases). The TCR comes from a male donor with early-stage non-small cell lung cancer. The sequencing used PBMCs, collected at surgery. This chain's CDR3 is CASSLAAQGHTEAFF. CDR3 sequence (DNA): TGTGCCAGCAGCCTCGCTGCCCAGGGACACACTGAAGCTTTCTTT.